These 21 T cell receptor beta chains were sequenced from one sample in a study of T cell changes during pregnancy in multiple sclerosis. TCRdb keeps only in-frame clones here, not all; method: immunoSEQ multiplex PCR. This table has around 69,000 clones, 90% appearing once. The specimen comprised peripheral blood, sampled in the second trimester of pregnancy. The receptors come from a female donor in good health, enrolled as a control in a pregnancy study.

This chain links TRBV9 with TRBJ2-1; a possible D gene is TRBD1 (5 bases). The CDR3 is 16 amino acids. The V gene's germline CDR1 is SGDLS and CDR2 YYNGEE. Trimming pared 4 bases from V and 0 bases from J, leaving 14 bases between. In DNA, the CDR3 is TGTGCCAGCAGCTCCTCCGGACATAGCTCCTACAATGAGCAGTTCTTC. This gives the protein CASSSSGHSSYNEQFF.

This rearrangement joins TRBV5-1 to TRBJ1-3, with no clear D. The germline V and J ends were trimmed by 0 bases and 1 base, with 11 bases remaining between them. Germline loops: CDR1 SGHRS, CDR2 YFSETQ. This CDR3 spans 16 amino acids. Written as DNA, the CDR3 is TGCGCCAGCAGCTTGGGCGTTTCAGGATCTGGAAACACCATATATTTT. Protein sequence: CASSLGVSGSGNTIYF.

The rearrangement uses TRBV5-8 and TRBJ2-3, with D unresolved. The CDR3 length is 12 residues. Germline assignment: CDR1 SGHTS and CDR2 YDEGEE. The V gene lost 7 bases and the J gene lost 0 bases, with 6 bases spanning the gap. CDR3 sequence reads: CASPLSTDTQYF. CDR3 sequence (DNA): TGTGCCAGCCCCCTTAGCACAGATACGCAGTATTTT.

V and J are TRBV4-1 and TRBJ2-2, with 10 positions matching TRBD2. CDR1 is MGHRA and CDR2 is YSYEKL in the germline V gene. Losses at the gene ends were 1 base for V and 5 bases for J; bases not matched to a gene: 7. The length of the CDR3 is 17 residues. The CDR3 region is CASSQVLAGVITGELFF. CDR3 DNA sequence: TGCGCCAGCAGCCAAGTCCTAGCGGGAGTTATAACCGGGGAGCTGTTTTTT.

The chain links TRBV2 to TRBJ1-2; a weak D match, TRBD1 (6 bases). V was trimmed by 1 base and J by 7 bases, leaving 16 bases between them. This CDR3 region has 15 residues. Germline CDR1 and CDR2: SNHLY and FYNNEI. The CDR3 loop reads CASSEGYGGSGGYTF. The CDR3 coding sequence is TGTGCCAGCAGTGAAGGTTATGGGGGCTCTGGTGGCTACACCTTC.

This chain links TRBV5-6 with TRBJ1-1; 10 nucleotides agree with TRBD1. The length of the CDR3 is 15 residues. Germline values: CDR1 SGHDT, CDR2 YYEEEE. V trimming: 3 bases; J trimming: 0 bases; junction bases outside the gene matches: 2. CDR3 loop: CASSWGQGLNTEAFF. CDR3 coding DNA: TGTGCCAGCAGCTGGGGACAGGGGCTGAACACTGAAGCTTTCTTT.

CDR3 DNA: TGTGCCAGCAGTCCACAGGGTCGTAGTGAGCAGTTCTTC. Translation: CASSPQGRSEQFF. This rearrangement joins TRBV27 to TRBJ2-1; D may be TRBD1 (6 bases). Trimming took off 5 bases at V and 9 bases at J, with 14 bases between the two ends. CDR1 and CDR2 (germline): MNHEY, SMNVEV (reference sequence). This CDR3 contains 13 residues.

J is TRBJ1-1 and V is TRBV11-2, with 8 positions matching TRBD1. The CDR3 extends over 15 amino acids. V lost 5 bases to trimming and J lost 1 base; unmatched junction nucleotides: 6. The germline V gene has CDR1 SGHAT and CDR2 FQNNGV. The CDR3 DNA sequence: TGTGCCAGCAGCCCTTGGGACAGGCCGAACACTGAAGCTTTCTTT. The encoded protein is CASSPWDRPNTEAFF.

This CDR3 reads CTSSQERGSRGTGELFF. In DNA form, the CDR3 reads TGCACCAGCAGCCAAGAACGAGGCTCCCGGGGCACCGGGGAGCTGTTTTTT. This chain joins TRBV1 and TRBJ2-2; the listed D gene, TRBD2, was not tested against the DNA. TRBV1 is described as a pseudogene. This CDR3 region has 17 residues.

The chain employs TRBV2 and TRBJ2-1; 9 bases map to TRBD1. Losses at the gene ends were 2 bases for V and 10 bases for J; bases not matched to a gene: 6. Germline CDR1 SNHLY, CDR2 FYNNEI. This CDR3 contains 14 residues. As DNA, the CDR3 is TGTGCCAGCAGTGAATGGACAGGGGCCCTAGAGCAGTTCTTC. It codes for CASSEWTGALEQFF.

The chain carries TRBV4-2 and TRBJ2-1; D possibly corresponds to TRBD1 (6 bases). CDR3 length: 14 residues. Germline V CDR1 and CDR2: LGHNA, YNFKEQ. Trimming left V 0 bases short and J 9 bases short, with 12 bases between. The CDR3 DNA sequence: TGTGCCAGCAGCCAAGAAACAGGGTCGGGTGAGCAGTTCTTC. Its protein product is CASSQETGSGEQFF.

The chain joins TRBV10-1 to TRBJ2-1; D remains ambiguous. The CDR3 covers 12 residues. Germline lookup yields CDR1 WNHNN and CDR2 SYGVQD (reference sequence). V lost 3 bases and J lost 4, with 4 bases in between. The CDR3 DNA sequence: TGCGCCAGCAGTGACAGATACAATGAGCAGTTCTTC. As protein: CASSDRYNEQFF.

The V and J genes are TRBV28 and TRBJ2-1, with D hard to call. The ends were cut back, 2 bases at V and 3 bases at J, with 8 bases in the middle. Germline CDR1 is MDHEN and CDR2 is SYDVKM. The CDR3 loop spans 14 amino acids. For the CDR3, the DNA is TGTGCCAGCAGTTTAGAGAACAGCTACAATGAGCAGTTCTTC. The encoded protein is CASSLENSYNEQFF. The full variable domain, in which reference TRBV28 and TRBJ2-1 provide the parts outside the CDR3, is DVKVTQSSRYLVKRTGEKVFLECVQDMDHENMFWYRQDPGLGLRLIYFSYDVKMKEKGDIPEGYSVSREKKERFSLILESASTNQTSMYLCASSLENSYNEQFFGPGTRLTVL.

The chain is built from TRBV28 and TRBJ2-7; D is undetermined. V was clipped by 6 bases and J by 2 bases, with 14 bases between them. Germline assignment: CDR1 MDHEN and CDR2 SYDVKM. The CDR3 is 14 residues long. The CDR3 is CASRSRITAYEQYF. The CDR3, as DNA: TGTGCCAGCAGGAGCCGGATAACAGCCTACGAGCAGTACTTC.

This clone was seen just once. CDR3: CASSVAGQGYEQYF. The CDR3 bases are TGTGCCAGCAGCGTAGCTGGGCAGGGCTACGAGCAGTACTTC. V is TRBV9 and J is TRBJ2-7; a possible D gene is TRBD1 (5 bases). The CDR3 is 14 amino acids. Germline CDR1 is SGDLS and CDR2 is YYNGEE. With 0 bases removed from V and 3 bases from J, the gap between germline ends came to 10 bases.

CDR3 sequence (DNA): TGTGCCAGCAGTTTATCGCGGCAGTCCTACGAGCAGTACTTC. This encodes CASSLSRQSYEQYF. The chain is built from TRBV27 and TRBJ2-7; D unclear. The CDR3 covers 14 residues. The V gene's germline CDR1 is MNHEY and CDR2 SMNVEV (reference sequence). Trimming cost V 0 bases and J 1 base, with 7 bases left between them.

The rearrangement uses TRBV27 and TRBJ2-2; 12 bases are a match to TRBD2. Trimming took 2 bases from V and 9 from J; bases not matched to a gene: 7. The CDR3 runs to 16 residues. Germline values: CDR1 MNHEY, CDR2 SMNVEV (reference sequence). The CDR3 bases are TGTGCCAGCAGTTTAATTCTAGCGGGGGGGCCCCGGGAGCTGTTTTTT. This gives the protein CASSLILAGGPRELFF.

The J gene is TRBJ2-5, the V gene TRBV30, with TRBD2 matching 8 bases. The end of the DNA is better explained by TRBJ2-7, so the J call may be wrong. The CDR3 contains 13 residues. The V gene's germline CDR1 is GTSNPN and CDR2 SVGIG (reference sequence). The DNA of the CDR3 is TGTGCCTGGAGTAACGGGGGGGCCTACGAGCAGTACTTC. Protein: CAWSNGGAYEQYF.

This clone was detected only once. The chain employs TRBV7-2 and TRBJ2-7; D may be TRBD2 (6 bases). The germline gives CDR1 SGHTA, CDR2 FQGNSA. The CDR3 length is 14 residues. V was cut by 0 bases and J by 1 base, with 7 bases left in between. The CDR3 loop is CASSLAAGSYEQYF. CDR3 bases: TGTGCCAGCAGCTTAGCTGCGGGGTCCTACGAGCAGTACTTC.

A note on this clone: The germline gene is not matched at one end of the junction; a read error may be the cause. The chain combines TRBV6-1 with TRBJ2-7; 7 positions match TRBD1. The germline CDR1 and CDR2 sequences are MNHNS and SASEGT. The CDR3 spans 14 residues. The CDR3 region is CASSEGGQSSEQYF. For the CDR3, the DNA is TGTGCCAGCAGTGAAGGGGGACAGTCCTCCGAGCAGTACTTC.

The chain employs TRBV5-6 and TRBJ2-7; the D gene is possibly TRBD1 (6 bases). The CDR3 sequence is 13 residues long. Trimming took 2 bases from V and 2 from J, leaving 8 bases between them. Germline CDR1 SGHDT, CDR2 YYEEEE. The DNA for the CDR3 is TGTGCCAGCAGCTTATCAGGGGCCTACGAGCAGTACTTC. Its translation: CASSLSGAYEQYF.